This T cell receptor (beta chain) was captured in a study of control samples from healthy donors and cancer patients (dated by TCRdb to the early 2020s). Library construction relied on the immunoSEQ multiplex PCR assay. Sourced from immuneACCESS, this table was stored by TCRdb with only in-frame sequences that have V and J called. A share of the clones is absent; for the studies checked, an unresolved V gene accounts for under half, and the remainder has no known explanation. This sample is represented by fewer than 500,000 clones; 80% to 95% of them were singletons. The top ten clonotypes cover about 6.3% of the sample. Trimming takes 3 bases from V and 2 bases from J, and the germline ends sit 11 bases apart. The CDR3 numbers 14 residues from cysteine through phenylalanine. This entry keeps only the CDR3 DNA: 42 bases, framed from base 1. In the germline V gene (reference sequence), CDR1 corresponds to LNHDA and CDR2 to SQIVND.

About this clone itself: There is no known antigen for this receptor. No base quality information exists; no much larger clone differs at one position.

The receptor was derived from a man between 35 and 55 years old with head and neck cancer. The specimen sequenced was PBMCs. This chain is built from TRBV19 and TRBJ2-7, with TRBD1 perhaps the D gene, on 6 matching bases. The CDR3 region has the sequence CASSIRQGTYEQYF. The DNA sequence is given as TGTGCCAGTAGTATTCGGCAGGGGACCTACGAGCAGTACTTC. Reference TRBV19 and TRBJ2-7 genes cover what lies past the CDR3, so the full variable domain is DGGITQSPKYLFRKEGQNVTLSCEQNLNHDAMYWYRQDPGQGLRLIYYSQIVNDFQKGDIAEGYSVSREKKESFPLTVTSAQKNPTAFYLCASSIRQGTYEQYFGPGTRLTVT.